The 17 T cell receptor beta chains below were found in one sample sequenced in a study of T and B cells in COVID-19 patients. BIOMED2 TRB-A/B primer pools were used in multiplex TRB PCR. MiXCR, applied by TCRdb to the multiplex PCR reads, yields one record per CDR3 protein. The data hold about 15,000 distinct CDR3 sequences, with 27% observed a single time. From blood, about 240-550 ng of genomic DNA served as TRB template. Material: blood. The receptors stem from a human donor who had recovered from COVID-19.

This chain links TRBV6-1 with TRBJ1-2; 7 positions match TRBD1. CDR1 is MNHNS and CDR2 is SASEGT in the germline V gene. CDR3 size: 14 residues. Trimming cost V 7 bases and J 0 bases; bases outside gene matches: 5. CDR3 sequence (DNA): TGTGCCAGCAAATTAGACAGGGCTAACTATGGCTACACCTTC. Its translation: CASKLDRANYGYTF.

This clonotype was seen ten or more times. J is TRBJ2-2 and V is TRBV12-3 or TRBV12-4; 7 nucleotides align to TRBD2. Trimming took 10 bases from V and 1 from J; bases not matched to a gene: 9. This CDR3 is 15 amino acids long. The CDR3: CATTMWGGNTGELFF. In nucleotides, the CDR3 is TGTGCCACTACGATGTGGGGGGGGAACACCGGGGAGCTGTTTTTT.

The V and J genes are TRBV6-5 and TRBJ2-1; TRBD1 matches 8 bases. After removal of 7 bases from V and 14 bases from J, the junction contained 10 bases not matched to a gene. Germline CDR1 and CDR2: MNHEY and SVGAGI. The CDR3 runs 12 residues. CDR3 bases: TGTGCCAGCACCGGCGTGGGGACAGGAGAGTTCTTC. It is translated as CASTGVGTGEFF.

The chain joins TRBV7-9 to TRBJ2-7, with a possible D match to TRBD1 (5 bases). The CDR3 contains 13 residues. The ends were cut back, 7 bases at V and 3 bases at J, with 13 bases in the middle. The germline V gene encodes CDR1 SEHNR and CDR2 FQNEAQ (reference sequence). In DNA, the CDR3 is TGTGCCAGCAAAGTGGCAGGGAACTACGAGCAGTACTTC. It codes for CASKVAGNYEQYF.

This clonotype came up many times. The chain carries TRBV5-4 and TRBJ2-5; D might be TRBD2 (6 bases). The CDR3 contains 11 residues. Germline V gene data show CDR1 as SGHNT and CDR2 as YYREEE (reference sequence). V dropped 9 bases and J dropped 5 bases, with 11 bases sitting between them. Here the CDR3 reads CAISGRETQYF. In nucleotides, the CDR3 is TGTGCCATCTCAGGGAGGGAGACCCAGTACTTC.

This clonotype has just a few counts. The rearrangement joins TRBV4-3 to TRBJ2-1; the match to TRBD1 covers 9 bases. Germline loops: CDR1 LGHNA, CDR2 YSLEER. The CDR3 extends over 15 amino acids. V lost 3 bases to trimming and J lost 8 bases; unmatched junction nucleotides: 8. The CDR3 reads CASSQGTGIVDEQFF. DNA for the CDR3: TGCGCCAGCAGCCAGGGGACAGGGATCGTCGATGAGCAGTTCTTC.

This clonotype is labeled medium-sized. The DNA for the CDR3 is TGTGCCAGTAGTATAGCCGTCCCAGGGGGGGCCTCTGGGGCCAACGTCCTGACTTTC. Protein: CASSIAVPGGASGANVLTF. The rearrangement uses TRBV19 and TRBJ2-6, with D possibly being TRBD1 or TRBD2 (7 bases each). The CDR3 is 19 amino acids. Trimming shortened V by 1 base and J by 0 bases, and 16 bases separated the two germline ends. Germline V gene sequence: CDR1 LNHDA, CDR2 SQIVND (reference sequence).

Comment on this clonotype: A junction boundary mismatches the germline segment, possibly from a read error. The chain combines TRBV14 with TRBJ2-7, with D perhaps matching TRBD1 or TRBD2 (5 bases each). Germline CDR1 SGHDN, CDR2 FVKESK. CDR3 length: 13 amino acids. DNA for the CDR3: TGTGCCAGCAGCCAGCCCCGAACGGGACGGCACCACTTC. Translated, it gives CASSQPRTGRHHF.

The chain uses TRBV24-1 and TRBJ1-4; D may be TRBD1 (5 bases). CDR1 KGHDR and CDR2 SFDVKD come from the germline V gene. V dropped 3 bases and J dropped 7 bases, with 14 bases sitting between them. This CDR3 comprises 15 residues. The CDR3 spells CATSDTRGGGEKLFF. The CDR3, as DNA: TGTGCCACCAGTGATACCCGGGGTGGGGGTGAAAAACTGTTTTTT.

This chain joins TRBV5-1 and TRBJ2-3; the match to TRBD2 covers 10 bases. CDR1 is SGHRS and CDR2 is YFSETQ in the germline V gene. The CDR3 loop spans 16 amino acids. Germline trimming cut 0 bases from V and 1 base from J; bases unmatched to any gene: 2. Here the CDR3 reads CASSLALAGGTDTQYF. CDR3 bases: TGCGCCAGCAGCTTGGCCCTAGCGGGAGGCACAGATACGCAGTATTTT.

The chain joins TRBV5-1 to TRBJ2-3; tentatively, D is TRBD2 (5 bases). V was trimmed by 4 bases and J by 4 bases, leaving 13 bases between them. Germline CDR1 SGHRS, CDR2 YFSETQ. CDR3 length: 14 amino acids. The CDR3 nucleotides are TGCGCCAGCAGCCGCGCGGGTCGGGCAGATACGCAGTATTTT. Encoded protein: CASSRAGRADTQYF.

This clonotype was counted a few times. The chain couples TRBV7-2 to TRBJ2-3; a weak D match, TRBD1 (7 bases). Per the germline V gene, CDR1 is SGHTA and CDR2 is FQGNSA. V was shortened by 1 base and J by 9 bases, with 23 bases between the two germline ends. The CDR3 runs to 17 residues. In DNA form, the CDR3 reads TGTGCCAGCAGCTTAGGGTCCGCAGGGGGGCTTGTAGTAACGCAGTATTTT. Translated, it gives CASSLGSAGGLVVTQYF.

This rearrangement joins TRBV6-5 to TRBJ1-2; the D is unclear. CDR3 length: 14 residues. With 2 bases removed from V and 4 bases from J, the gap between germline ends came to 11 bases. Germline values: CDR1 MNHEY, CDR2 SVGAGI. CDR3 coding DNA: TGTGCCAGCAGTTACGGGCGCCCCGTCTATGGCTACACCTTC. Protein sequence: CASSYGRPVYGYTF.

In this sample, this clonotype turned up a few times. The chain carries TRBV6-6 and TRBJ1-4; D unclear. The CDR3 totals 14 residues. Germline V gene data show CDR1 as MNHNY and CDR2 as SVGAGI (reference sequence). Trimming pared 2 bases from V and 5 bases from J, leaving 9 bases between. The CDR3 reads CASSYGRGNEKLFF. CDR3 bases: TGTGCCAGCAGTTACGGGCGAGGGAATGAAAAACTGTTTTTT.

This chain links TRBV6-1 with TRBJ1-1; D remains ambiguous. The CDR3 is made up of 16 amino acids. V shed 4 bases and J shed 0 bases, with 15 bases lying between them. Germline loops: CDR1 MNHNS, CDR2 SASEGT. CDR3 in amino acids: CASSAPRAAMNTEAFF. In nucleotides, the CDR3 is TGTGCCAGCAGTGCCCCCCGGGCAGCAATGAACACTGAAGCTTTCTTT.

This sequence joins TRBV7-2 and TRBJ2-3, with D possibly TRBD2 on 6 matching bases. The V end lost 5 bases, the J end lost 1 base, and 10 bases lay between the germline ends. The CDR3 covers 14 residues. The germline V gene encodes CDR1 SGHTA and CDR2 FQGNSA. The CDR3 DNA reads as TGTGCCAGCAGCACAGCGGGCGGCACAGATACGCAGTATTTT. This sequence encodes CASSTAGGTDTQYF.

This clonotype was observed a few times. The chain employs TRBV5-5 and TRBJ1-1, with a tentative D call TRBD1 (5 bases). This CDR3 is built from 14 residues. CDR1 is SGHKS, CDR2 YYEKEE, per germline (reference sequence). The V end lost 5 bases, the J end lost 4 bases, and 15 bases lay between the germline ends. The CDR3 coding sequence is TGTGCCAGCAGACCGGACACGAAGGGCACTGAAGCTTTCTTT. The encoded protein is CASRPDTKGTEAFF.